These 32 T cell receptor beta chains were sequenced from one sample in a study of identifying expanded T cells in peripheral blood. Data came from immunoSEQ multiplex PCR; TCRdb stores just in-frame clones and leaves some out. There are under 70,000 clones in the sample; approximately 87% occur only once, and under 5% lies in the top ten. The sample consisted of blood. Receptor source: a person between 18 and 75 years old in good health.

The gene calls are TRBV2 and TRBJ2-2; 8 nucleotides line up with TRBD1. V was clipped by 4 bases and J by 6 bases; unmatched bases: 7. The CDR3 is 15 amino acids. The germline V gene has CDR1 SNHLY and CDR2 FYNNEI. The CDR3 region has the DNA TGTGCCAGCAGTGTCCCCAGGGGGCGCCCCGGGGAGCTGTTTTTT. Protein sequence: CASSVPRGRPGELFF.

The CDR3 DNA is TGCGCCAGCAGCCCGGAGCCCAGAAAGAATTACGAGCAGTACTTC. The encoded protein is CASSPEPRKNYEQYF. V is TRBV5-1 and J is TRBJ2-7; D gene unclear. Trimming left V 4 bases short and J 4 bases short, with 18 bases between. The germline gives CDR1 SGHRS, CDR2 YFSETQ. The CDR3 consists of 15 residues.

V and J are TRBV28 and TRBJ2-7, with TRBD1 as a possible D gene (7 bases). This CDR3 is 14 amino acids long. The germline V and J ends were trimmed by 4 bases and 2 bases, with 12 bases remaining between them. Germline loops: CDR1 MDHEN, CDR2 SYDVKM. The CDR3 is CASSSQGGAYEQYF. DNA for the CDR3: TGTGCCAGCAGTTCGCAGGGGGGAGCCTACGAGCAGTACTTC. Drawing the rest from reference TRBV28 and TRBJ2-7, the complete variable domain is DVKVTQSSRYLVKRTGEKVFLECVQDMDHENMFWYRQDPGLGLRLIYFSYDVKMKEKGDIPEGYSVSREKKERFSLILESASTNQTSMYLCASSSQGGAYEQYFGPGTRLTVT.

V gene TRBV11-2 combines with J gene TRBJ2-5; D call uncertain. The CDR3 consists of 13 residues. Germline values: CDR1 SGHAT, CDR2 FQNNGV. Trimming removed 1 base at V and 7 bases at J, with 10 bases between. CDR3 loop: CASSLGQTGTQYF. The CDR3 coding sequence is TGTGCCAGCAGCTTAGGTCAGACGGGGACCCAGTACTTC.

The rearrangement joins TRBV30 to TRBJ1-5, with a weak D call TRBD1 (6 bases). The germline gives CDR1 GTSNPN, CDR2 SVGIG (reference sequence). The CDR3 length is 13 residues. The V end was cut by 0 bases, the J end by 6 bases, with 9 bases between. The CDR3: CAWSVKGGQPQHF. The CDR3 DNA sequence: TGTGCCTGGAGTGTAAAAGGGGGTCAGCCCCAGCATTTT.

The rearrangement joins TRBV30 to TRBJ1-1; 7 positions match TRBD1. The CDR3 length is 15 residues. Looked up from germline, CDR1 is GTSNPN and CDR2 is SVGIG (reference sequence). Unmatched junction bases numbered 13, after V lost 6 bases and J lost 3 bases. CDR3 loop: CACIRQGKSDTEAFF. The CDR3 DNA is TGTGCCTGCATCAGACAGGGCAAGTCGGACACTGAAGCTTTCTTT. The whole variable domain, filled in from reference TRBV30 and TRBJ1-1, reads SQTIHQWPATLVQPVGSPLSLECTVEGTSNPNLYWYRQAAGRGLQLLFYSVGIGQISSEVPQNLSASRPQDRQFILSSKKLLLSDSGFYLCACIRQGKSDTEAFFGQGTRLTVV.

This chain connects TRBV11-2 to TRBJ2-2; 10 bases are shared with TRBD2. CDR3 length equals 15 residues. The V segment lost 4 bases and the J segment 6 bases; nucleotides outside the gene matches: 5. Germline CDR1 SGHAT, CDR2 FQNNGV. The CDR3 DNA sequence: TGTGCCAGCAGCTACAGCGGGGGGGCTTCCGGGGAGCTGTTTTTT. Protein product: CASSYSGGASGELFF.

The chain joins TRBV28 to TRBJ2-1; D may match TRBD1 or TRBD2 (5 bases each). CDR1 MDHEN and CDR2 SYDVKM come from the germline V gene. This CDR3 has 16 residues. Trimming took off 2 bases at V and 4 bases at J, with 15 bases between the two ends. CDR3 sequence: CASSLLGTQGYNEQFF. As DNA, the CDR3 is TGTGCCAGCAGTTTACTCGGGACCCAGGGATACAATGAGCAGTTCTTC.

V is TRBV19 and J is TRBJ2-4; 7 nucleotides agree with TRBD2. The germline gives CDR1 LNHDA, CDR2 SQIVND (reference sequence). There are 14 residues in the CDR3. The J segment lost 0 bases and the V segment lost 6 bases, leaving 2 bases of the junction unmatched. The chain's CDR3 is CASSSGVAKNIQYF. In nucleotides, the CDR3 is TGTGCCAGTAGCAGCGGGGTAGCCAAAAACATTCAGTACTTC.

The gene calls are TRBV5-4 and TRBJ2-7, with 13 positions matching TRBD2. V shed 2 bases, J shed 3 bases, and the junction held 2 bases outside the gene matches. CDR3 length: 15 residues. Looked up from germline, CDR1 is SGHNT and CDR2 is YYREEE (reference sequence). CDR3 protein: CASSLRTSGGYEQYF. DNA for the CDR3: TGTGCCAGCAGCTTAAGGACTAGCGGGGGCTACGAGCAGTACTTC.

CDR3 nucleotide sequence: TGTGCCAGCAGTGAAGACCTAGGTCGCCGCACAGATACGCAGTATTTT. Its protein product is CASSEDLGRRTDTQYF. The rearrangement uses TRBV2 and TRBJ2-3; D not resolved. Germline values: CDR1 SNHLY, CDR2 FYNNEI. V lost 1 base and J lost 1, with 12 bases in between. This CDR3 is 16 amino acids long.

The rearrangement uses TRBV30 and TRBJ2-4; TRBD2 agrees at 8 bases. Germline trimming cut 1 base from V and 3 bases from J; bases unmatched to any gene: 5. This CDR3 is built from 15 residues. Germline V gene sequence: CDR1 GTSNPN, CDR2 SVGIG (reference sequence). CDR3 sequence (DNA): TGTGCCTGGAGTGGCGGGGGGAAAGGCAAAAACATTCAGTACTTC. It translates to CAWSGGGKGKNIQYF.

The chain has TRBV6-1 and TRBJ2-3, with a possible D match to TRBD1 (5 bases). The CDR3 is made up of 15 amino acids. Germline V gene data show CDR1 as MNHNS and CDR2 as SASEGT. Trimming stripped 1 base from V and 3 bases from J, with 11 bases between. The CDR3 here is CASSEVDSATDTQYF. The DNA of the CDR3 is TGTGCCAGCAGTGAAGTTGACAGCGCTACAGATACGCAGTATTTT.

The chain combines TRBV2 with TRBJ2-7, with a weak D call TRBD2 (5 bases). The CDR3 has 13 residues. V lost 7 bases and J 3 bases, leaving 13 bases between the germline ends. Germline V gene sequence: CDR1 SNHLY, CDR2 FYNNEI. CDR3 in amino acids: CASTSDGNYEQYF. The CDR3 coding sequence is TGTGCCAGCACATCGGACGGGAACTACGAGCAGTACTTC.

This sequence joins TRBV4-1 and TRBJ1-6, with D uncertain. The germline V gene has CDR1 MGHRA and CDR2 YSYEKL. V was clipped by 5 bases and J by 5 bases, with 13 bases between them. The CDR3 has 15 residues. The CDR3: CASSLRSQNNSPLHF. Here the CDR3 DNA reads TGCGCCAGCAGCTTACGGTCACAGAATAATTCACCCCTCCACTTT.

This rearrangement joins TRBV28 to TRBJ1-1; tentatively, D is TRBD1 (5 bases). This CDR3 contains 15 residues. The ends were cut back, 5 bases at V and 1 base at J, with 14 bases in the middle. Germline V gives CDR1 MDHEN, CDR2 SYDVKM. The CDR3 bases are TGTGCCAGCAGTCCCCGGGGGGGAGAGAACACTGAAGCTTTCTTT. Protein product: CASSPRGGENTEAFF. Based on the CDR3 plus reference TRBV28 and TRBJ1-1, the full variable domain is DVKVTQSSRYLVKRTGEKVFLECVQDMDHENMFWYRQDPGLGLRLIYFSYDVKMKEKGDIPEGYSVSREKKERFSLILESASTNQTSMYLCASSPRGGENTEAFFGQGTRLTVV.

The rearrangement uses TRBV2 and TRBJ2-2; 9 nucleotides align to TRBD2. J was trimmed by 2 bases and V by 3 bases; bases with no gene match: 7. Germline values: CDR1 SNHLY, CDR2 FYNNEI. The CDR3 has 17 amino acids. CDR3 bases: TGTGCCAGCAGTGAGGGTCTAGCGGGGCACAACACCGGGGAGCTGTTTTTT. Its translation is CASSEGLAGHNTGELFF.

The chain joins TRBV19 to TRBJ1-1; possibly TRBD1 for D (5 bases). V was trimmed by 7 bases and J by 4 bases, leaving 28 bases between them. The CDR3 spans 18 residues. CDR1 and CDR2 (germline): LNHDA, SQIVND (reference sequence). The CDR3 DNA sequence: TGTGCCAGTATGAGGGGTCTAGTACGAACACTAGGTCCCACTGAAGCTTTCTTT. Translating gives CASMRGLVRTLGPTEAFF.

The J gene is TRBJ2-7, the V gene TRBV10-3; perhaps TRBD2 as D (5 bases). This CDR3 region has 12 residues. V dropped 7 bases and J dropped 3 bases, with 10 bases sitting between them. Germline CDR1 reads ENHRY; CDR2 reads SYGVKD. CDR3 in DNA: TGTGCCATCATGTCTGGAGGCTACGAGCAGTACTTC. As protein: CAIMSGGYEQYF.

This clone has a single count. V and J are TRBV18 and TRBJ1-5; 7 positions agree with TRBD1. Germline trimming cut 6 bases from V and 5 bases from J; bases unmatched to any gene: 4. This CDR3 has 13 amino acids. Germline loops: CDR1 KGHSH, CDR2 LQKENI. The CDR3 DNA is TGTGCCAGCTCCGACAGGGCTGATCAGCCCCAGCATTTT. It is translated as CASSDRADQPQHF.

This rearrangement joins TRBV5-1 to TRBJ2-2; the match to TRBD2 covers 11 bases. Germline loops: CDR1 SGHRS, CDR2 YFSETQ. The CDR3 runs 15 residues. V gave up 1 base and J gave up 4 bases; unmatched junction bases: 0. CDR3 bases: TGCGCCAGCAGCTTGACTAGCGGGAGCACCGGGGAGCTGTTTTTT. Protein: CASSLTSGSTGELFF.

This clone showed up just once. This rearrangement joins TRBV7-3 to TRBJ2-3, with TRBD2 identical over 8 bases. Germline trimming cut 5 bases from V and 6 bases from J; bases unmatched to any gene: 7. CDR1 SGHTA and CDR2 FQGTGA come from the germline V gene. This CDR3 has 14 residues. The CDR3 loop reads CASSPGLAADTQYF. The DNA for the CDR3 is TGTGCCAGCAGCCCTGGACTAGCCGCGGATACGCAGTATTTT.

The chain employs TRBV6-4 and TRBJ1-1; tentatively, D is TRBD1 (6 bases). The CDR3 runs 15 residues. CDR1 is MRHNA and CDR2 is SNTAGT in the germline V gene. V lost 6 bases and J 0 bases, leaving 14 bases between the germline ends. CDR3 sequence: CASRLDTGMNTEAFF. The CDR3 coding sequence is TGTGCCAGCAGGCTAGATACAGGGATGAACACTGAAGCTTTCTTT.

V and J are TRBV9 and TRBJ1-1, with 7 bases identical to TRBD1. The V gene's germline CDR1 is SGDLS and CDR2 YYNGEE. J lost 2 bases, V lost 4 bases, and 2 bases had no gene match. This CDR3 contains 13 residues. The CDR3 loop reads CASSRDSNTEAFF. CDR3 nucleotides: TGTGCCAGCAGCCGGGACAGCAACACTGAAGCTTTCTTT.

The V and J genes are TRBV7-3 and TRBJ1-5, with D unresolved. Trimming shortened V by 5 bases and J by 2 bases, and 10 bases separated the two germline ends. CDR3 size: 14 residues. From germline, CDR1 is SGHTA and CDR2 FQGTGA. CDR3 amino acids: CASSHPGRNQPQHF. The CDR3 DNA reads TGTGCCAGCAGCCACCCGGGCCGCAATCAGCCCCAGCATTTT.

V usage is TRBV5-1 and J usage is TRBJ2-3, with 10 bases fitting TRBD2. From germline, CDR1 is SGHRS and CDR2 YFSETQ. The CDR3 sequence is 16 residues long. J gave up 6 bases and V 0 bases, and 7 bases lay outside the gene matches. Here the CDR3 reads CASSLAVLAGEDTQYF. CDR3 coding DNA: TGCGCCAGCAGCTTGGCCGTCCTAGCGGGGGAGGATACGCAGTATTTT.

The chain is built from TRBV2 and TRBJ2-5, with D perhaps assigned TRBD1 or TRBD2 (5 bases each). The CDR3 consists of 13 residues. V was cut by 3 bases and J by 5 bases, with 10 bases left in between. From germline, CDR1 is SNHLY and CDR2 FYNNEI. CDR3 sequence (DNA): TGTGCCAGCAGTGAGGGGGTAGGGGAGACCCAGTACTTC. This sequence encodes CASSEGVGETQYF.

This sequence joins TRBV2 and TRBJ2-5; D unresolved. CDR3 length: 12 residues. With 4 bases removed from V and 5 bases from J, the gap between germline ends came to 8 bases. Germline V gene sequence: CDR1 SNHLY, CDR2 FYNNEI. DNA of the CDR3: TGTGCCAGCAGTGGACAAGTGGAGACCCAGTACTTC. Amino acids: CASSGQVETQYF.

This chain uses TRBV4-2 with TRBJ2-7; 9 positions match TRBD1. V dropped 0 bases and J dropped 2; count of bases not matched to a gene: 5. CDR3 size: 16 residues. The V gene's germline CDR1 is LGHNA and CDR2 YNFKEQ. CDR3 sequence (DNA): TGTGCCAGCAGCCAAGACCTGAGACAGGGGGCCTACGAGCAGTACTTC. This codes for CASSQDLRQGAYEQYF.

This rearrangement joins TRBV4-2 to TRBJ1-5; 8 bases fit TRBD1. The CDR3 has 17 residues. Per germline, CDR1 LGHNA and CDR2 YNFKEQ. Trimming removed 0 bases from V and 3 bases from J; junction bases left unmatched: 7. In nucleotides, the CDR3 is TGTGCCAGCAGCCAAGATACCGGGACAGGAATCAATCAGCCCCAGCATTTT. It is translated as CASSQDTGTGINQPQHF.

V usage is TRBV30 and J usage is TRBJ1-4; a weak D match, TRBD1 (6 bases). Per the germline V gene, CDR1 is GTSNPN and CDR2 is SVGIG (reference sequence). This CDR3 is 13 amino acids long. Between the trimmed V and J ends, which lost 0 bases and 7 bases, there was a span of 9 bases. The CDR3, as DNA: TGTGCCTGGAGTGTACAGGGTTTTGAAAAACTGTTTTTT. This gives the protein CAWSVQGFEKLFF.

The chain employs TRBV6-5 and TRBJ2-2; 7 bases fit TRBD2. Germline loops: CDR1 MNHEY, CDR2 SVGAGI. The trim removed 8 bases at V and 6 bases at J, leaving 3 bases unmatched. The length of the CDR3 is 12 residues. The CDR3 is CASWRGSGELFF. In DNA form, the CDR3 reads TGTGCCAGCTGGCGGGGGTCCGGGGAGCTGTTTTTT.